A single sample gave rise to the 18 T cell receptor beta chains below, sequenced in a study of OX40 agonist ivuxolimab in advanced cancers. Repertoires were generated with immunoSEQ multiplex PCR, while TCRdb's copy carries only in-frame clones and drops some. The sample carries 23,000 or so clones, around nine tenths recorded once. Specimen: CD4+ or CD8+ T cells sorted from blood, collected in a trial of the OX40 agonist ivuxolimab. These TCRs come from an adult with an advanced solid tumor such as melanoma, head and neck, liver or kidney cancer.

This chain joins TRBV7-8 and TRBJ2-7; the D gene is possibly TRBD2 (5 bases). Trimming stripped 4 bases from V and 3 bases from J, with 13 bases between. The CDR3 runs 14 residues. The V gene's germline CDR1 is SGHVS and CDR2 FQNEAQ. The CDR3 region is CASSSLDSFYEQYF. The CDR3 nucleotides are TGTGCCAGCAGCTCCCTGGACTCGTTCTACGAGCAGTACTTC.

The rearrangement links TRBV19 to TRBJ1-5; D is perhaps TRBD1 (6 bases). The CDR3 sequence is 13 residues long. The V end was cut by 4 bases, the J end by 6 bases, with 10 bases between. Germline V gene lookup returns CDR1 LNHDA and CDR2 SQIVND (reference sequence). CDR3 in amino acids: CASSTVQGQPQHF. The CDR3 region has the DNA TGTGCCAGTAGTACGGTACAGGGTCAGCCCCAGCATTTT.

V and J are TRBV9 and TRBJ2-3, with 10 bases identical to TRBD1. V lost 6 bases and J lost 4; bases outside the gene matches: 11. Germline V gives CDR1 SGDLS, CDR2 YYNGEE. The CDR3 sequence is 16 residues long. In DNA, the CDR3 is TGTGCCAGCAACCATACCGGGACAGGGGATCCAGATACGCAGTATTTT. Residues: CASNHTGTGDPDTQYF. Together with reference TRBV9 and TRBJ2-3, the CDR3 gives the full variable domain: DSGVTQTPKHLITATGQRVTLRCSPRSGDLSVYWYQQSLDQGLQFLIQYYNGEERAKGNILERFSAQQFPDLHSELNLSSLELGDSALYFCASNHTGTGDPDTQYFGPGTRLTVL.

V and J are TRBV27 and TRBJ2-3, with D unresolved. Trimming stripped 3 bases from V and 1 base from J, with 5 bases between. Germline V gene sequence: CDR1 MNHEY, CDR2 SMNVEV (reference sequence). The CDR3 has 13 amino acids. This CDR3 is CASSFSRTDTQYF. The DNA for the CDR3 is TGTGCCAGCAGTTTTTCCCGCACAGATACGCAGTATTTT.

In its sample, this clone was seen once. The chain links TRBV6-1 to TRBJ2-7, with TRBD1 matching over 8 bases. Looked up from germline, CDR1 is MNHNS and CDR2 is SASEGT. The CDR3 totals 16 residues. The ends lost 3 bases at V and 2 bases at J; junction bases unmatched: 9. CDR3 sequence reads: CASSDTSTGDPYEQYF. DNA for the CDR3: TGTGCCAGCAGTGACACCTCGACAGGGGACCCCTACGAGCAGTACTTC.

The V and J genes are TRBV7-9 and TRBJ2-7; D remains unclear. The CDR3 consists of 16 residues. Trimming took off 5 bases at V and 4 bases at J, with 21 bases between the two ends. Germline values: CDR1 SEHNR, CDR2 FQNEAQ (reference sequence). Here the CDR3 reads CASSLTPVGPRYEQYF. CDR3 nucleotides: TGTGCCAGCAGCCTTACCCCCGTAGGCCCTAGGTACGAGCAGTACTTC. The whole variable domain, remainder taken from reference TRBV7-9 and TRBJ2-7, is DTGVSQNPRHKITKRGQNVTFRCDPISEHNRLYWYRQTLGQGPEFLTYFQNEAQLEKSRLLSDRFSAERPKGSFSTLEIQRTEQGDSAMYLCASSLTPVGPRYEQYFGPGTRLTVT.

The rearrangement uses TRBV14 and TRBJ1-3; TRBD1 agrees at 7 bases. This CDR3 has 15 amino acids. Germline lookup yields CDR1 SGHDN and CDR2 FVKESK. V lost 5 bases, J lost 0 bases, and 4 bases stayed unmatched. The CDR3 region is CASSWDRASGNTIYF. In nucleotides, the CDR3 is TGTGCCAGCAGCTGGGACAGAGCCTCTGGAAACACCATATATTTT.

The chain combines TRBV6-6 with TRBJ2-7; D is undetermined. Germline values: CDR1 MNHNY, CDR2 SVGAGI (reference sequence). This CDR3 contains 15 residues. Trimming left V 5 bases short and J 0 bases short, with 14 bases between. CDR3 residues: CASSGPGSSSYEQYF. The CDR3 DNA reads as TGTGCCAGCAGTGGCCCCGGGTCAAGCTCCTACGAGCAGTACTTC.

On this clone itself: The sample carries other DNA sequences with the same CDR3. The chain couples TRBV13 to TRBJ1-3, with D maybe TRBD1 (5 bases). The V and J ends lost 1 base and 4 bases respectively, with 8 bases between them. This CDR3 comprises 14 residues. The germline gives CDR1 PRHDT, CDR2 FYEKMQ (reference sequence). The CDR3 bases are TGTGCCAGCAGCTTAGAGGGGTCGGGAAACACCATATATTTT. Translation: CASSLEGSGNTIYF.

This clone was counted a single time. The chain links TRBV29-1 to TRBJ2-5; no clear D gene. V was trimmed by 7 bases and J by 4 bases, leaving 16 bases between them. In germline, CDR1 is SQVTM, CDR2 ANQGSEA. CDR3 length: 13 residues. The CDR3 bases are TGCAGCGCAATCCCTTCAAGCCGAGAGACCCAGTACTTC. Encoded protein: CSAIPSSRETQYF.

V gene TRBV20-1 combines with J gene TRBJ2-5, with a tentative D call TRBD2 (6 bases). The germline V gene has CDR1 DFQATT and CDR2 SNEGSKA (reference sequence). V lost 6 bases and J 3 bases, leaving 8 bases between the germline ends. This CDR3 has 11 residues. This CDR3 is CSAKREETQYF. For the CDR3, the DNA is TGCAGTGCAAAGCGGGAAGAGACCCAGTACTTC.

This chain joins TRBV9 and TRBJ2-2; unclear D gene. Germline-derived CDR1 and CDR2 are SGDLS and YYNGEE. The CDR3 sequence is 16 residues long. V lost 4 bases and J 0 bases, leaving 13 bases between the germline ends. In DNA, the CDR3 is TGTGCCAGCAGCACCACGGGCGGATCGAACACCGGGGAGCTGTTTTTT. Its protein product is CASSTTGGSNTGELFF.

This sequence joins TRBV7-9 and TRBJ2-7, with 10 bases that match TRBD2. V lost 2 bases and J lost 7; bases outside the gene matches: 8. The CDR3 loop spans 15 amino acids. In germline, CDR1 is SEHNR, CDR2 FQNEAQ (reference sequence). The DNA of the CDR3 is TGTGCCAGCAGCTTAAAAGCGGGAGGGCCGATTGAGCAGTACTTC. Amino acids: CASSLKAGGPIEQYF.

This clone is a singleton in its sample. The genes are TRBV5-4 and TRBJ2-1; 12 bases fit TRBD1. The CDR3 extends over 17 amino acids. With 3 bases clipped from V and 7 bases from J, the junction kept 11 bases outside the gene matches. Germline V CDR1 and CDR2: SGHNT, YYREEE (reference sequence). CDR3 nucleotide sequence: TGTGCCAGCAGCTCCCCCCGTAGGGGACAGGGGGCGAATGAGCAGTTCTTC. Translated: CASSSPRRGQGANEQFF. Drawing the rest from reference TRBV5-4 and TRBJ2-1, the complete variable domain is ETGVTQSPTHLIKTRGQQVTLRCSSQSGHNTVSWYQQALGQGPQFIFQYYREEENGRGNFPPRFSGLQFPNYSSELNVNALELDDSALYLCASSSPRRGQGANEQFFGPGTRLTVL.

This sequence joins TRBV7-9 and TRBJ1-5; 8 nucleotides match TRBD1. From germline, CDR1 is SEHNR and CDR2 FQNEAQ (reference sequence). The J segment lost 5 bases and the V segment lost 5 bases, leaving 5 bases of the junction unmatched. The CDR3 runs 14 residues. The CDR3 bases are TGTGCCAGCAGCCCAACGACAGGGGATCAGCCCCAGCATTTT. It specifies CASSPTTGDQPQHF.

This chain links TRBV19 with TRBJ2-7, with 8 bases aligning to TRBD1. J lost 9 bases, V lost 5 bases, and 9 bases had no gene match. CDR3 size: 13 residues. Germline lookup yields CDR1 LNHDA and CDR2 SQIVND (reference sequence). The CDR3 nucleotides are TGTGCCAGTAGTCCCTACAGGGGGGCCGGGCAGTACTTC. Translating it yields CASSPYRGAGQYF.

The J gene is TRBJ2-1, the V gene TRBV19; 12 bases are shared with TRBD2. J gave up 8 bases and V 1 base, and 6 bases lay outside the gene matches. The CDR3 length is 16 residues. Per germline, CDR1 LNHDA and CDR2 SQIVND (reference sequence). The CDR3 here is CASSIAVLAGGHEQFF. CDR3 DNA: TGTGCCAGTAGTATAGCCGTACTAGCGGGAGGTCATGAGCAGTTCTTC.

The chain links TRBV27 to TRBJ2-7; 9 bases align to TRBD1. This CDR3 region has 14 residues. Germline CDR1 MNHEY, CDR2 SMNVEV (reference sequence). V shed 4 bases, J shed 0 bases, and the junction held 1 base outside the gene matches. This CDR3 reads CASSWGQGSYEQYF. CDR3 DNA: TGTGCCAGCAGTTGGGGACAGGGCTCCTACGAGCAGTACTTC.